A single sample gave rise to the 19 T cell receptor beta chains below, sequenced in a study of CD8+CD57+ T cells in acquired aplastic anemia. For CDR3 and TCR beta VDJ profiling, genomic DNA was the template used. TCRdb ran MiXCR on the reads and lists one entry per CDR3 protein. The sample includes 350,000 to 450,000 distinct CDR3 sequences, roughly 68% of them seen just once. The sequenced sample consisted of sorted CD4+, CD8+, or CD8+CD57+ T cells (not recorded which) from PBMCs. The receptor set was obtained from a human donor in good health, serving as a control.

This clonotype was recorded many times. This chain's CDR3 is CASSPTPGRSGGDADTQYF. In DNA form, the CDR3 reads TGTGCCAGCAGCCCTACTCCCGGAAGGAGCGGGGGGGATGCAGATACGCAGTATTTT. This chain connects TRBV7-3 to TRBJ2-3, with 10 bases aligning to TRBD2. This CDR3 contains 19 residues. Trimming at V came to 5 bases and at J to 4 bases, leaving 18 bases not matched to a gene. In germline, CDR1 is SGHTA, CDR2 FQGTGA.

There are many counts of this clonotype. This rearrangement joins TRBV3-1 to TRBJ2-5; D gene unclear. The CDR3 runs 16 residues. With 4 bases removed from V and 2 bases from J, the gap between germline ends came to 17 bases. Germline values: CDR1 LGHDT, CDR2 YNNKEL (reference sequence). Here the CDR3 reads CASSPWHSVQQETQYF. The CDR3 DNA follows: TGTGCCAGCAGCCCCTGGCACTCCGTGCAACAAGAGACCCAGTACTTC.

To note about this clonotype: This likely comes from a read error, as the CDR3 has no conserved phenylalanine or tryptophan at its end. No DNA is shown, since the ends of the CDR3 on it are uncertain; the CDR3 is the one TCRdb lists. The V and J genes are TRBV9 and TRBJ1-5. The germline gives CDR1 SGDLS, CDR2 YYNGEE. The CDR3 is 13 residues long, ends included. CDR3 amino acids: CASSRARTSPHTS.

Comments on this clonotype: A read error may produce the germline difference seen at one junction end. The V gene is TRBV19, the J gene TRBJ1-2; no reliable D call. CDR1 is LNHDA, CDR2 SQIVND, per germline (reference sequence). The CDR3 length is 15 residues. The CDR3 nucleotides read TGTGCCAGTAGTCAATATGGGCAAGAGACGTATGAGCACTACTTC. Protein: CASSQYGQETYEHYF.

In regard to this clonotype: Germline is not matched at one junction end, which may reflect a read error. The chain employs TRBV19 and TRBJ2-5; the D gene is possibly TRBD2 (5 bases). The germline CDR1 and CDR2 sequences are LNHDA and SQIVND (reference sequence). The CDR3 runs to 15 residues. The CDR3 bases are TGTGCCAGCAGTATGATGGGCGGGCCCCAAGAGACCCAGTACTTC. Translated, it gives CASSMMGGPQETQYF.

The chain has TRBV2 and TRBJ2-1; the D call may be TRBD1 or TRBD2 (5 bases each). Germline CDR1 and CDR2: SNHLY and FYNNEI. Trimming removed 10 bases from V and 0 bases from J, with 10 bases in between. This CDR3 spans 13 amino acids. The CDR3, as DNA: TGTGCCAAGACCGGGACCTCCTACAATGAGCAGTTCTTC. Its protein is CAKTGTSYNEQFF.

This clonotype came up once. This chain uses TRBV19 with TRBJ1-5; a possible D gene is TRBD1 (6 bases). Trimming stripped 6 bases from V and 3 bases from J, with 27 bases between. The germline V gene encodes CDR1 LNHDA and CDR2 SQIVND (reference sequence). The CDR3 runs 19 residues. The CDR3 protein is CASRTRWGRNLLDNQPQHF. The CDR3 DNA reads TGTGCCAGTAGAACCCGGTGGGGGCGAAACCTCCTCGACAATCAGCCCCAGCATTTT.

The chain couples TRBV20-1 to TRBJ1-5, with D unresolved. The CDR3 totals 12 residues. The germline gives CDR1 DFQATT, CDR2 SNEGSKA (reference sequence). Trimming shortened V by 3 bases and J by 6 bases, and 9 bases separated the two germline ends. The CDR3 DNA reads TGCAGTGCTAGTCCCCGGGGTCAGCCCCAGCATTTT. This sequence encodes CSASPRGQPQHF.

The gene calls are TRBV20-1 and TRBJ2-3; TRBD1 might be the D (5 bases). CDR3 length: 15 amino acids. Germline lookup yields CDR1 DFQATT and CDR2 SNEGSKA (reference sequence). V was clipped by 8 bases and J by 3 bases, with 21 bases between them. In nucleotides, the CDR3 is TGCAGTTCTCACGCACAGGATATGGGGACAGATACGCAGTATTTT. Its protein product is CSSHAQDMGTDTQYF.

This clonotype was recorded at least ten times. V usage is TRBV7-9 and J usage is TRBJ1-6, with D tentatively TRBD1 (6 bases). V lost 8 bases, J lost 6 bases, and 14 bases lay in between. Germline values: CDR1 SEHNR, CDR2 FQNEAQ (reference sequence). CDR3 length equals 14 residues. CDR3 region: CASDSGTPNSPLHF. In DNA form, the CDR3 reads TGTGCCAGCGACTCAGGGACACCTAATTCACCCCTCCACTTT.

The table lists this clonotype with many counts. V gene TRBV5-6 combines with J gene TRBJ2-7; 9 bases are shared with TRBD2. The CDR3 contains 16 residues. V lost 0 bases to trimming and J lost 1 base; unmatched junction nucleotides: 5. Germline V gene sequence: CDR1 SGHDT, CDR2 YYEEEE. This chain's CDR3 is CASSLGSGGQSYEQYF. The CDR3 nucleotides read TGTGCCAGCAGCTTGGGTAGCGGGGGCCAATCCTACGAGCAGTACTTC. Combining the CDR3 with reference TRBV5-6 and TRBJ2-7 gives the whole variable domain DAGVTQSPTHLIKTRGQQVTLRCSPKSGHDTVSWYQQALGQGPQFIFQYYEEEERQRGNFPDRFSGHQFPNYSSELNVNALLLGDSALYLCASSLGSGGQSYEQYFGPGTRLTVT.

The chain has TRBV20-1 and TRBJ2-5, with D hard to call. Germline CDR1 and CDR2: DFQATT and SNEGSKA (reference sequence). Trimming cost V 0 bases and J 7 bases, with 6 bases left between them. This CDR3 region has 11 residues. In DNA form, the CDR3 reads TGCAGTGCTAGAGATTTGGGGACCCAGTACTTC. As protein: CSARDLGTQYF.

A few counts support this clonotype. The rearrangement joins TRBV29-1 to TRBJ2-1; D is possibly TRBD1 or TRBD2 (5 bases each). Per the germline V gene, CDR1 is SQVTM and CDR2 is ANQGSEA. The CDR3 covers 14 residues. V gave up 0 bases and J gave up 3 bases, with 9 bases separating them. Here the CDR3 DNA reads TGCAGCGTTGAAGAAGGGGAGATCTACAATGAGCAGTTCTTC. Its protein is CSVEEGEIYNEQFF.

In the case of this clonotype: Possible read error: a much larger clone is one base away. V and J are TRBV5-1 and TRBJ1-3, with D hard to call. The CDR3 totals 15 residues. CDR1 SGHRS and CDR2 YFSETQ come from the germline V gene. CDR3: CAGSPVRGEGNTIYF. CDR3 sequence (DNA): TGCGCCGGCAGCCCGGTCCGGGGAGAGGGAAACACCATATATTTT. The complete variable domain, with remaining parts taken from reference TRBV5-1 and TRBJ1-3, reads KAGVTQTPRYLIKTRGQQVTLSCSPISGHRSVSWYQQTPGQGLQFLFEYFSETQRNKGNFPGRFSGRQFSNSRSEMNVSTLELGDSALYLCAGSPVRGEGNTIYFGEGSWLTVV.

This clonotype was seen ten or more times. The chain is built from TRBV3-1 and TRBJ2-7; 8 bases agree with TRBD2. This CDR3 is built from 15 residues. Germline V gives CDR1 LGHDT, CDR2 YNNKEL (reference sequence). V lost 1 base, J lost 4 bases, and 6 bases stayed unmatched. CDR3 residues: CASSQGGTSRYEQYF. The CDR3 nucleotides read TGTGCCAGCAGCCAAGGAGGGACTAGTAGGTACGAGCAGTACTTC.

As concerns this clonotype: Being one base from a much bigger clone, this may be a read error. CDR3 DNA: TGTGCCATCCACAGGGGCAATGAGCAGTTCTTC. Protein: CAIHRGNEQFF. The chain links TRBV10-3 to TRBJ2-1; 7 bases agree with TRBD1. CDR3 length: 11 residues. The germline gives CDR1 ENHRY, CDR2 SYGVKD. Trimming cost V 8 bases and J 6 bases; bases outside gene matches: 1.

A single count supports this clonotype. The chain recombines TRBV20-1 with TRBJ1-2; the D is unclear. Between the trimmed V and J ends, which lost 3 bases and 9 bases, there was a span of 17 bases. Germline-derived CDR1 and CDR2 are DFQATT and SNEGSKA (reference sequence). The CDR3 has 13 amino acids. The CDR3 loop is CSASRRQDSRYTF. DNA for the CDR3: TGCAGTGCTAGTAGGAGACAAGATTCGCGCTACACCTTC.

The chain couples TRBV9 to TRBJ1-6, with 7 bases matching TRBD1. CDR3 length: 15 amino acids. Germline loops: CDR1 SGDLS, CDR2 YYNGEE. The V and J ends lost 1 base and 17 bases, in that order; junction bases with no gene match: 15. The CDR3: CASSVNRRGGAVIHF. The DNA of the CDR3 is TGTGCCAGCAGCGTAAATCGCAGGGGGGGGGCAGTCATCCACTTT.

The J gene is TRBJ1-6, the V gene TRBV7-3; a weak D match, TRBD1 (5 bases). Deletions cut 2 bases from V and 7 bases from J, with 9 bases between. Germline assignment: CDR1 SGHTA and CDR2 FQGTGA. The CDR3 loop spans 14 amino acids. For the CDR3, the DNA is TGTGCCAGCAGCTTAGGGGCGGACAATTCACCCCTCCACTTT. Protein: CASSLGADNSPLHF.